The 9 T cell receptor beta chains below come from one sample, sequenced in a study of T cell responses to AZD1222 COVID-19 vaccine. Repertoires were generated with immunoSEQ multiplex PCR, while TCRdb's copy carries only in-frame clones and drops some. The profile shows about 94,000 clones, approximately 90% of them singletons. Sequences were derived from peripheral blood, sampled on day 0 of AZD1222 vaccination. The receptors were gathered from an adult in good health.

The V gene is TRBV5-4, the J gene TRBJ1-5; no clear D. This CDR3 comprises 15 residues. Deletions cut 0 bases from V and 0 bases from J, with 7 bases between. The V gene's germline CDR1 is SGHNT and CDR2 YYREEE (reference sequence). The CDR3 is CASSLGPNSNQPQHF. The CDR3 bases are TGTGCCAGCAGCTTGGGTCCAAATAGCAATCAGCCCCAGCATTTT.

There are a few counts of this clone. The V call is TRBV7-8, the J call TRBJ1-2, with TRBD1 as a possible D gene (6 bases). This CDR3 is 13 amino acids long. The V end was cut by 1 base, the J end by 8 bases, with 11 bases between. Germline V gene data show CDR1 as SGHVS and CDR2 as FQNEAQ. This chain's CDR3 is CASSLDRARGYTF. CDR3 nucleotides: TGTGCCAGCAGCTTAGACAGGGCTCGGGGCTACACCTTC.

The chain joins TRBV28 to TRBJ2-7, with 9 bases matching TRBD1. There are 14 residues in the CDR3. Germline lookup yields CDR1 MDHEN and CDR2 SYDVKM. V lost 6 bases to trimming and J lost 2 bases; unmatched junction nucleotides: 5. CDR3 protein: CASRPTGGPYEQYF. The CDR3 nucleotides read TGTGCCAGCAGGCCCACAGGGGGCCCCTACGAGCAGTACTTC.

V usage is TRBV9 and J usage is TRBJ2-6, with 11 positions matching TRBD1. The CDR3 is made up of 17 amino acids. The junction had 6 bases not matched to a gene; V was cut back by 3 bases and J by 4 bases. Germline V gene sequence: CDR1 SGDLS, CDR2 YYNGEE. The CDR3 DNA follows: TGTGCCAGCAGCGCAGGGACAGGGGGAGACGGGGCCAACGTCCTGACTTTC. Translated, it gives CASSAGTGGDGANVLTF.

The chain has TRBV11-2 and TRBJ1-2; tentative D call: TRBD1 (5 bases). The CDR3 extends over 14 amino acids. Trimming stripped 5 bases from V and 3 bases from J, with 13 bases between. The germline gives CDR1 SGHAT, CDR2 FQNNGV. The CDR3 loop is CASSPRGFDYGYTF. DNA for the CDR3: TGTGCCAGCAGCCCGAGGGGCTTCGACTATGGCTACACCTTC.

This chain connects TRBV11-3 to TRBJ2-1, with TRBD2 matching 7 bases. The CDR3 sequence is 16 residues long. The J segment lost 4 bases and the V segment lost 5 bases, leaving 11 bases of the junction unmatched. From germline, CDR1 is SGHNT and CDR2 YENEEA. CDR3 residues: CASSPYSGEVYNEQFF. CDR3 sequence (DNA): TGTGCCAGCAGCCCATACAGCGGGGAGGTGTACAATGAGCAGTTCTTC.

This chain joins TRBV20-1 and TRBJ2-3; D ambiguous. The germline CDR1 and CDR2 sequences are DFQATT and SNEGSKA (reference sequence). CDR3 length: 13 residues. Trimming removed 3 bases at V and 4 bases at J, with 11 bases between. This CDR3 is CSASTLSPDTQYF. CDR3 DNA sequence: TGCAGTGCTAGTACTTTGAGTCCAGATACGCAGTATTTT.

Concerning this clone itself: An end of the junction differs from the germline gene, which may be a read error. This sequence joins TRBV27 and TRBJ1-2, with D possibly being TRBD1 (5 bases). CDR1 MNHEY and CDR2 SMNVEV come from the germline V gene (reference sequence). This CDR3 is built from 21 residues. The DNA for the CDR3 is TGTGCCAGCAGTTTATCCGGGGGACCCCCAAACTGGGCCCCTGTGGGAAATGGCTACACTTTC. It specifies CASSLSGGPPNWAPVGNGYTF.

The rearrangement uses TRBV29-1 and TRBJ1-6; a possible D gene is TRBD1 (6 bases). Trimming removed 5 bases at V and 8 bases at J, with 13 bases between. The CDR3 runs 13 residues. Germline assignment: CDR1 SQVTM and CDR2 ANQGSEA. CDR3 nucleotide sequence: TGCAGCGTTACCCAGGGGCGTGATTCACCCCTCCACTTT. Translating gives CSVTQGRDSPLHF.